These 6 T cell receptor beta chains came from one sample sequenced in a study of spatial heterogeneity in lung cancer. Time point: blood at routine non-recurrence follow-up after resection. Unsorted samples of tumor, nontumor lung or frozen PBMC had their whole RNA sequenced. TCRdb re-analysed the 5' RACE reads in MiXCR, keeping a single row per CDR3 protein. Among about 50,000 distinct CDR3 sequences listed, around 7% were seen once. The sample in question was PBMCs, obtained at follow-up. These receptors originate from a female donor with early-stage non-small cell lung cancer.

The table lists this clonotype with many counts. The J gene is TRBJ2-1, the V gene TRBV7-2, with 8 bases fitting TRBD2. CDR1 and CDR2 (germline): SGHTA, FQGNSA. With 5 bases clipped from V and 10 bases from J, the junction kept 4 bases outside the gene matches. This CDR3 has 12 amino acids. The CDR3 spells CASSPLAGEQFF. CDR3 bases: TGTGCCAGCAGCCCCTTAGCGGGGGAGCAGTTCTTC.

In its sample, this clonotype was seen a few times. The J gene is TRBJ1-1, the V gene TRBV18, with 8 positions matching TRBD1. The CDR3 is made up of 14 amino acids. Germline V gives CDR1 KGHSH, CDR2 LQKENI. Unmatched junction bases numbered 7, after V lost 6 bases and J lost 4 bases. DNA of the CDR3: TGTGCCAGCTCGGTCGACAGGGGAACCACTGAAGCTTTCTTT. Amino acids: CASSVDRGTTEAFF.

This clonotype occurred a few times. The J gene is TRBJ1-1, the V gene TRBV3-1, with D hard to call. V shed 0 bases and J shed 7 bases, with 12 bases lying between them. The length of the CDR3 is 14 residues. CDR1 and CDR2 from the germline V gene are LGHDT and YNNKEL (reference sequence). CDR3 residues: CASSQDLYGSEAFF. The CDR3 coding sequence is TGTGCCAGCAGCCAAGATCTGTACGGAAGTGAAGCTTTCTTT.

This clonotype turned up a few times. In DNA form, the CDR3 reads TGCGCCAGCAGCTTGCAAGCCAGGGGCGAAAACATTCAGTACTTC. Amino acids: CASSLQARGENIQYF. The rearrangement joins TRBV5-1 to TRBJ2-4; perhaps TRBD1 as D (6 bases). V shed 1 base and J shed 5 bases, with 13 bases lying between them. CDR3 length: 15 residues. Per germline, CDR1 SGHRS and CDR2 YFSETQ.

In nucleotides, the CDR3 is TGTGCCCTTACTAGAGGAGAGACCCAGTACTTC. Residues: CALTRGETQYF. The rearrangement links TRBV7-6 to TRBJ2-5; perhaps TRBD2 as D (5 bases). Germline CDR1 is SGHVS and CDR2 is FNYEAQ. There are 11 residues in the CDR3. V was trimmed by 11 bases and J by 4 bases, leaving 11 bases between them.

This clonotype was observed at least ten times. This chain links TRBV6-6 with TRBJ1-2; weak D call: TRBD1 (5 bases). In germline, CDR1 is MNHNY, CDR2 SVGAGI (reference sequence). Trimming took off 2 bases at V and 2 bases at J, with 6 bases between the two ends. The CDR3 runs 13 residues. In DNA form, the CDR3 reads TGTGCCAGCAGTTACGACAGAAACTATGGCTACACCTTC. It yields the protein CASSYDRNYGYTF.